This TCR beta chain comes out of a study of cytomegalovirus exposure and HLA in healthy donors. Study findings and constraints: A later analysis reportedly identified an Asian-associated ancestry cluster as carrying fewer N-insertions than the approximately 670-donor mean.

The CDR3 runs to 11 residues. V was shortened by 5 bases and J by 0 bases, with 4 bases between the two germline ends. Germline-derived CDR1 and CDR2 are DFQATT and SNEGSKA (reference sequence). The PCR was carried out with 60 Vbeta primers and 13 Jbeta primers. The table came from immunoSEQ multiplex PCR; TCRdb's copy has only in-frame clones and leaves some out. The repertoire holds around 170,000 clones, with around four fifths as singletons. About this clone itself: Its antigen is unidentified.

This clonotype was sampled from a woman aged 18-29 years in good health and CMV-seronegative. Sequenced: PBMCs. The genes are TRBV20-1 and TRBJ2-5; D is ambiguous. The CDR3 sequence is CSAPYQETQYF. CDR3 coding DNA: TGCAGTGCTCCCTACCAAGAGACCCAGTACTTC.